Each of the 12 T cell receptor beta chains below was sequenced from the same sample in a study of T cells after posttransplantation cyclophosphamide. Clones were sequenced by immunoSEQ multiplex PCR, and TCRdb holds only the in-frame ones, with some missing. This sample has about 6,000 clones; roughly 98% occur once, and the top ten carry 0.85%. The material sequenced was memory CD4+ T cells sorted from PBMCs. Receptor source: a man aged 40-49 years in good health, CMV-negative, and a related stem cell transplant donor.

The chain couples TRBV7-2 to TRBJ1-4; D unresolved. This CDR3 is 16 amino acids long. V was cut by 6 bases and J by 2 bases, with 16 bases left in between. The germline V gene has CDR1 SGHTA and CDR2 FQGNSA. CDR3 sequence: CASSLHGSSTNEKLFF. The CDR3 region has the DNA TGTGCCAGCAGTCTCCACGGGAGCTCCACTAATGAAAAACTGTTTTTT.

V is TRBV6-5 and J is TRBJ2-7; 9 nucleotides align to TRBD1. The CDR3 has 15 residues. V was clipped by 5 bases and J by 6 bases; unmatched bases: 11. Per the germline V gene, CDR1 is MNHEY and CDR2 is SVGAGI. DNA for the CDR3: TGTGCCAGCAGTCTCCTGGGACAGGGCCCTACCGAGCAGTACTTC. Protein product: CASSLLGQGPTEQYF.

The rearrangement joins TRBV4-2 to TRBJ1-5; maybe TRBD1 (5 bases). The ends were cut back, 3 bases at V and 5 bases at J, with 14 bases in the middle. Per germline, CDR1 LGHNA and CDR2 YNFKEQ. CDR3 length equals 15 residues. CDR3 DNA: TGTGCCAGCAGCCACACAGGTAAAAAGGATCAGCCCCAGCATTTT. Translation gives CASSHTGKKDQPQHF.

V gene TRBV11-3 combines with J gene TRBJ2-3; 9 bases are shared with TRBD1. V was clipped by 5 bases and J by 4 bases; unmatched bases: 4. The CDR3 covers 14 residues. In germline, CDR1 is SGHNT, CDR2 YENEEA. This CDR3 reads CASSTRQGADTQYF. The CDR3 region has the DNA TGTGCCAGCAGCACCCGACAGGGGGCAGATACGCAGTATTTT.

The chain carries TRBV30 and TRBJ2-7; 12 bases fit TRBD2. The CDR3 has 16 amino acids. The germline V gene has CDR1 GTSNPN and CDR2 SVGIG (reference sequence). V dropped 3 bases and J dropped 2; count of bases not matched to a gene: 8. CDR3 coding DNA: TGTGCCTGGAGCCTTATCGGACTAGCGGGAACCTACGAGCAGTACTTC. As protein: CAWSLIGLAGTYEQYF.

The CDR3 sequence: CASSWHDYEQYF. Written as DNA, the CDR3 is TGTGCCAGCAGTTGGCACGATTACGAGCAGTACTTC. The chain couples TRBV7-9 to TRBJ2-7; D is unresolved. V lost 6 bases and J 4 bases, leaving 10 bases between the germline ends. Per the germline V gene, CDR1 is SEHNR and CDR2 is FQNEAQ (reference sequence). This CDR3 has 12 amino acids. The full variable domain, with the rest looked up from reference TRBV7-9 and TRBJ2-7, is DTGVSQNPRHKITKRGQNVTFRCDPISEHNRLYWYRQTLGQGPEFLTYFQNEAQLEKSRLLSDRFSAERPKGSFSTLEIQRTEQGDSAMYLCASSWHDYEQYFGPGTRLTVT.

The chain couples TRBV27 to TRBJ1-2; D not certain. Trimming removed 5 bases from V and 1 base from J, with 14 bases in between. In germline, CDR1 is MNHEY, CDR2 SMNVEV (reference sequence). The length of the CDR3 is 15 residues. CDR3 sequence (DNA): TGTGCCAGCAGTCCCGCCTCGAACTATAACTATGGCTACACCTTC. Its translation is CASSPASNYNYGYTF.

The J gene is TRBJ2-1, the V gene TRBV19, with D tentatively TRBD1 (5 bases). The V gene lost 3 bases and the J gene lost 9 bases, with 15 bases spanning the gap. The CDR3 covers 14 residues. Germline CDR1 and CDR2: LNHDA and SQIVND (reference sequence). The CDR3: CASSMAASRGEQFF. The CDR3 nucleotides read TGTGCCAGTAGTATGGCCGCCTCAAGGGGTGAGCAGTTCTTC.

The J gene is TRBJ1-2, the V gene TRBV30, with D possibly being TRBD1 (5 bases). The V end lost 5 bases, the J end lost 4 bases, and 8 bases lay between the germline ends. Germline V lookup: CDR1 GTSNPN, CDR2 SVGIG (reference sequence). This CDR3 has 11 residues. The CDR3 DNA reads TGTGCCTGGGTTCAGGGCTATGGCTACACCTTC. It codes for CAWVQGYGYTF.

The chain carries TRBV5-1 and TRBJ1-3; D unresolved. V lost 5 bases and J 6 bases, leaving 9 bases between the germline ends. The CDR3 sequence is 12 residues long. Germline assignment: CDR1 SGHRS and CDR2 YFSETQ. CDR3 nucleotides: TGCGCCAGCAGAGACATTTCAAACACCATATATTTT. This codes for CASRDISNTIYF.

The chain recombines TRBV7-9 with TRBJ1-5; TRBD1 matches at 7 bases. Unmatched junction bases numbered 7, after V lost 7 bases and J lost 7 bases. The CDR3 is made up of 13 amino acids. In germline, CDR1 is SEHNR, CDR2 FQNEAQ (reference sequence). CDR3 sequence (DNA): TGTGCCAGCAAGGGGGACAGCGGCCAGCCCCAGCATTTT. Protein: CASKGDSGQPQHF.

The V and J genes are TRBV10-3 and TRBJ1-2; TRBD1 aligns across 8 bases. Germline V lookup: CDR1 ENHRY, CDR2 SYGVKD. J gave up 3 bases and V 6 bases, and 3 bases lay outside the gene matches. The CDR3 length is 13 residues. CDR3 nucleotides: TGTGCCATCAGGGGGACAGGAGACTATGGCTACACCTTC. The encoded protein is CAIRGTGDYGYTF.